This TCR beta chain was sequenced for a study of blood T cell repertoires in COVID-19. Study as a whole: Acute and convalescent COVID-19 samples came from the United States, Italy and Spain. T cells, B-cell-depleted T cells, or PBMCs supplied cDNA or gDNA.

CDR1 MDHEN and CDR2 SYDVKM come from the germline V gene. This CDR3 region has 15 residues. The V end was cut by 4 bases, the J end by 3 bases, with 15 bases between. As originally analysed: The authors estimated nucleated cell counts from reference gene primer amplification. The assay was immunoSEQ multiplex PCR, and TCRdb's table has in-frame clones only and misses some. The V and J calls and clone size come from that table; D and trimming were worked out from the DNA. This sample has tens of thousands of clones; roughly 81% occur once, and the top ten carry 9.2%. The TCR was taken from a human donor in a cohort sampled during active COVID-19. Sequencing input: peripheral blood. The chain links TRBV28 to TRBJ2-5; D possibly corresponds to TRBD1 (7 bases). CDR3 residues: CASSSQQGRKETQYF. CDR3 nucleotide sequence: TGTGCCAGCAGTTCGCAACAGGGGAGGAAAGAGACCCAGTACTTC.